This is a list of T cell receptor beta chains from one sample in a study of CD4+ T cells in melanoma. The data were produced by immunoSEQ multiplex PCR, yet TCRdb's version contains in-frame clones alone and is incomplete. The data hold over 100,000 clones, with roughly 90% observed a single time. Sequencing used peripheral blood. The receptors were sampled from a human donor with melanoma. The CDR3 runs from the conserved cysteine through the conserved F or W. Fields, in order: V gene, clone size, D gene, J gene, CDR3 DNA, CDR3 protein. The D gene is left open where the match is weak. A clone size is listed for some rows: how often the clone was seen (once, few, many), or a class if it is expanded.

TRBV7-2	.	.	TRBJ1-5	TGTGCCAGCAGCTTAGTAGTTAGGGATCAGCCCCAGCATTTT	CASSLVVRDQPQHF
TRBV10-2	.	.	TRBJ2-5	TGCGCCAGCATGGTTGGGGGAGGAGAGACCCAGTACTTC	CASMVGGGETQYF
TRBV28	.	TRBD2	TRBJ2-7	TGTGCCAGCTTATTAAGCGGGGGGACCTACGAGCAGTACTTC	CASLLSGGTYEQYF
TRBV28	.	.	TRBJ1-1	TGTGCCAGCAGTTTACCGGGGGCCACTGAAGCTTTCTTT	CASSLPGATEAFF
TRBV5-4	.	TRBD2	TRBJ2-1	TGTGCCAGCACCCTTAGCGGGACTACACGGAATGAGCAGTTCTTC	CASTLSGTTRNEQFF
TRBV7-2	.	TRBD1	TRBJ1-1	TGTGCCAGCAGTAAGGACAGGGTGAACACTGAAGCTTTCTTT	CASSKDRVNTEAFF
TRBV19	.	.	TRBJ1-5	TGTGCCAGTAGTATTTTCGGGTATAGCAATCAGCCCCAGCATTTT	CASSIFGYSNQPQHF
TRBV2	.	TRBD2	TRBJ2-3	TGTGCCAGCCTGGAAAGGACTAGAGATACGCAGTATTTT	CASLERTRDTQYF
TRBV28	.	.	TRBJ1-3	TGTGCCAGCAGTTTATTAAGGCAGTACTCTGGAAACACCATATATTTT	CASSLLRQYSGNTIYF
TRBV28	.	.	TRBJ2-7	TGTGCCAGCACTACTTCCCGGGGATCTGCTTCTAAGCAGTACTTC	CASTTSRGSASKQYF
TRBV7-2	.	.	TRBJ2-2	TGTGCCAGCAGCTCAAACACCGGGGAGCTGTTTTTT	CASSSNTGELFF
TRBV7-3	.	.	TRBJ2-7	TGTGCCAGCAGCTTATCTCCAGGACCCTACGAGCAGTACTTC	CASSLSPGPYEQYF
TRBV4-3	.	.	TRBJ2-1	TGCGCCAGCAGCCAGGGGACTCCCCCCAATGAGCAGTTCTTC	CASSQGTPPNEQFF
TRBV10-3	once	TRBD1	TRBJ2-3	TGTGCCATCAGTGAGTCCGCCGGCGGACAGGGGCGCCGCACAGATACGCAGTATTTT	CAISESAGGQGRRTDTQYF
TRBV11-2	.	.	TRBJ2-3	TGTGCCAGCAGCCCCTCCGACGGCACAGATACGCAGTATTTT	CASSPSDGTDTQYF
TRBV7-6	.	TRBD2	TRBJ2-3	TGTGCCAGCAGCTTAGGGTTGACTAGCGGGGTGACTTATAGCACAGATACGCAGTATTTT	CASSLGLTSGVTYSTDTQYF
TRBV29-1	.	TRBD1	TRBJ2-7	TGCAGCGTCCTGCTCGCACCGGGACAGGGGGCGTACGAGCAGTACTTC	CSVLLAPGQGAYEQYF
TRBV7-6	.	TRBD2	TRBJ2-7	TGTGCCAGCAGCCAGGGACTAGCGGGATCTCCGGGGGGAGACGAGCAGTACTTC	CASSQGLAGSPGGDEQYF
TRBV4-1	.	.	TRBJ2-3	TGCGCCAGCAGCCAAGATCTCGCGGGTGTGAGGGGCACAGATACGCAGTATTTT	CASSQDLAGVRGTDTQYF
TRBV7-2	.	.	TRBJ2-5	TGTGCCAGCAGCTTAGAGGCTTACGGGGGATGGGAGACCCAGTACTTC	CASSLEAYGGWETQYF
TRBV4-2	.	TRBD2	TRBJ2-7	TGTGCCAGCAGCCCTTCGACTAGCGGGGGGCCCACCTACGAGCAGTACTTC	CASSPSTSGGPTYEQYF
TRBV27	.	.	TRBJ1-2	TGTGCCAGCAGTTTAGGGGGGAGAGGCTACACCTTC	CASSLGGRGYTF
TRBV5-1	.	TRBD2	TRBJ2-3	TGCGCCAGCAGCCTGTGGGAACTAGCGGGGGGCCCAGATACGCAGTATTTT	CASSLWELAGGPDTQYF
TRBV18	.	.	TRBJ2-1	TGTGCCAGCTCACTCCAGGTGTCGGACAATGAGCAGTTCTTC	CASSLQVSDNEQFF